This T cell receptor (beta chain) comes out of a study of T cell responses to AZD1222 COVID-19 vaccine. Germline V CDR1 and CDR2: KGHDR, SFDVKD. The CDR3 is made up of 15 amino acids. Between the trimmed V and J ends, which lost 5 bases and 5 bases, there was a span of 15 bases. Here immunoSEQ multiplex PCR was the method, and the copy in TCRdb shows in-frame clones only, minus some. The sample holds about 130,000 clones, nearly 90% seen once. Study-level results: Within unmutated variant regions lay the reported targets of nearly half of spike-specific TCRs.

With regard to this clone: Its antigen remains unidentified.

The sequence was obtained from an adult who received the AZD1222 COVID-19 vaccine. The chain joins TRBV24-1 to TRBJ1-5; D ambiguous. The sample was peripheral blood, taken 28 days after the second AZD1222 dose. CDR3 bases: TGTGCCACCAGTGGGTTCGAAGGTGGAGATCAGCCCCAGCATTTT. Protein product: CATSGFEGGDQPQHF.